This T cell receptor (beta chain) came from a study of Tregs in tolerant kidney transplant recipients. The length of the CDR3 is 17 residues. CDR1 and CDR2 (germline): PRHDT, FYEKMQ (reference sequence). V was cut by 1 base and J by 0 bases, with 13 bases left in between. The data were produced by immunoSEQ multiplex PCR, yet TCRdb's version contains in-frame clones alone and is incomplete. The table lists about 240,000 clones, about 86% of them singletons, with 0.55% to 0.65% in the top ten. The rearrangement joins TRBV13 to TRBJ2-1; D not certain. The sequence was collected from a human donor in good health. Material for sequencing was CD4+ T cells from blood. The CDR3 loop reads CASSLEPAPSSYNEQFF. DNA of the CDR3: TGTGCCAGCAGCTTAGAACCAGCCCCCAGCTCCTACAATGAGCAGTTCTTC.